This T cell receptor (beta chain) was captured in a study of Ad26.COV2.S vaccination and SARS-CoV-2 variants (dated by TCRdb to the early 2020s). Study-level background: Vaccine-arm donors were drawn from COV1001, a multicentre, randomized, double-blind, placebo-controlled phase I-IIa trial of Ad26.COV2.S in healthy adults. Ad26.COV2.S was administered intramuscularly at a dose of 5x10^10 or 1x10^11 viral particles, either as one shot or as two shots given 56 days apart. Sequencing of the TCRbeta repertoire served to evaluate the specificity and breadth of SARS-CoV-2-reactive T cell receptors following Ad26.COV2.S vaccination. The TCR-sequenced set comprised around 30 samples: some 20 Ad26.COV2.S vaccine recipients, 5 placebo recipients and 8 SARS-CoV-2 convalescent individuals. Trial participants were randomized into five groups of five: low-dose or high-dose Ad26.COV2.S given once or twice, or placebo on both occasions. Throughout the experiments and outcome assessment, investigators stayed blinded to trial group allocation.

This sample's treatment or condition label indicates: approximately 18 received Ad26.COV2.S at low or high dose, single or two shots; 5 received placebo; per-sample allocation not given. Repertoires of vaccine and placebo recipients were sequenced from samples taken on day 63 after the first injection. In Cohort 1b, about two dozen adults aged 18-55 years were enrolled at a single site in Boston, USA, between 29 July and 7 August 2020. Ad26.COV2.S was a replication-incompetent adenovirus type 26 vector expressing a prefusion-stabilized SARS-CoV-2 spike protein from the original Wuhan strain. General conclusions and limits of the study: It was noted by the authors that total T cell responses may have been underestimated by the TCR breadth and depth analyses. Substantial breadth of spike-specific CD8+ and CD4+ T cell responses was reported after vaccination. The study was not powered to compare responses between vaccine doses or regimens. Vaccine and placebo recipients had similar non-spike TCR breadth, a finding consistent with the vaccine containing only spike. Compared with placebo recipients, Ad26.COV2.S recipients showed higher spike-specific TCR breadth (P = 0.0014).

V and J lose 5 bases and 4 bases, and a span of 10 bases separates them. CDR1 SNHLY and CDR2 FYNNEI were looked up in the germline V gene. The CDR3 spans 13 residues, from the cysteine through the phenylalanine. The DNA shown is the 39-base CDR3, in frame from base 1. Points on this clone: The clone's antigen remains unknown. The input lacks base qualities; no much larger clone sits a single base away.

TCRbeta CDR3 regions were sequenced with the immunoSEQ Assay. After extraction, genomic DNA underwent amplification by bias-controlled multiplex PCR, followed by high-throughput sequencing. Under the source paper's analysis protocol: To quantify the absolute abundance of every unique TCRbeta CDR3 region, sequences were collapsed and filtered. T cell fraction was estimated by normalizing TCRbeta template counts to usable DNA, with usable DNA measured through amplification of reference genes found in all nucleated cells. Repertoire TCRs were annotated as SARS-CoV-2-specific by exact matching of V gene, CDR3 amino acid sequence and J gene to a known reactive TCR set. MIRA supplied the reference SARS-CoV-2 TCR set, which was filtered for enrichment in COVID-19-positive ImmuneCODE repertoires so that public or cross-reactive TCRs were removed. Using the MIRA antigens, annotated TCRs were further analysed by specific ORF or by position within an ORF. Breadth was defined as annotated unique rearrangements over total unique productive rearrangements; depth was the summed frequency of those rearrangements. Two-sided Wilcoxon rank-sum tests were used to compare TCR breadth between groups. TCRdb's version of the immuneACCESS table is confined to in-frame rearrangements and falls short of the full clone set. An unresolved V gene accounts for under half of the shortfall where checked; the remainder is of unknown origin. V and J calls and clone size come straight from that table; D and trimming were deduced from the DNA. The sample profile shows some 290,000 clones; around 85% of them were found once. The top ten constitute approximately 2% of the sample.

The receptor chain draws on TRBV2 and TRBJ2-3, with no confidently assigned D gene. The source is a person aged 18-60 years who received the Ad26.COV2.S COVID-19 vaccine or a placebo. The material was peripheral blood, obtained in a trial of Ad26.COV2.S vaccine versus placebo. The CDR3 region: CASSLGYPDTQYF. Read as DNA, the sequence is TGTGCCAGCAGTCTAGGCTACCCAGATACGCAGTATTTT.